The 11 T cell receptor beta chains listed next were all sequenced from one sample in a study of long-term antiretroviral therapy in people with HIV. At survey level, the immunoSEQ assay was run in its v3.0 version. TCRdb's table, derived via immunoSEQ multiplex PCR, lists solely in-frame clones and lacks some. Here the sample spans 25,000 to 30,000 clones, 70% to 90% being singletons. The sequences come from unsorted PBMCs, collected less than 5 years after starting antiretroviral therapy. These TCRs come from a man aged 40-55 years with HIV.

The CDR3 region has the DNA TGTGCCAGCTCACCAGTGGGACAGTACACTGAAGCTTTCTTT. Encoded protein: CASSPVGQYTEAFF. This chain connects TRBV18 to TRBJ1-1; TRBD1 agrees at 7 bases. Trimming cost V 2 bases and J 3 bases; bases outside gene matches: 3. This CDR3 has 14 residues. Germline CDR1 is KGHSH and CDR2 is LQKENI. The whole variable domain, filled in from reference TRBV18 and TRBJ1-1, reads NAGVMQNPRHLVRRRGQEARLRCSPMKGHSHVYWYRQLPEEGLKFMVYLQKENIIDESGMPKERFSAEFPKEGPSILRIQQVVRGDSAAYFCASSPVGQYTEAFFGQGTRLTVV.

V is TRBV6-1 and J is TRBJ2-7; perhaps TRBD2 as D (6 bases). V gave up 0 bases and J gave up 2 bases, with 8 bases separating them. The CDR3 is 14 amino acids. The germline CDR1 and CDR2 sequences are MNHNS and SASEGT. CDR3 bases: TGTGCCAGCAGTGAAGCTTGGGGGGCCTACGAGCAGTACTTC. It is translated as CASSEAWGAYEQYF.

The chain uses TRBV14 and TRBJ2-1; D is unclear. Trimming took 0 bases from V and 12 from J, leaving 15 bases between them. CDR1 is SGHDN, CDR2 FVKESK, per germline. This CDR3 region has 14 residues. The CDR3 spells CASSQDLWDAAQFF. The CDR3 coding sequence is TGTGCCAGCAGCCAAGATCTCTGGGATGCGGCGCAGTTCTTC.

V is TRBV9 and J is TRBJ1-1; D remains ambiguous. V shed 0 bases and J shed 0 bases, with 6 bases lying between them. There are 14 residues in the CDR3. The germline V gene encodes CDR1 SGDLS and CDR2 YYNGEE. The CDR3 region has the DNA TGTGCCAGCAGCGTAGAACGACTGAACACTGAAGCTTTCTTT. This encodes CASSVERLNTEAFF.

The DNA for the CDR3 is TGCGCCAGCAGCCCACAGGGGCTGGGAAAACTGTTTTTT. Translated, it gives CASSPQGLGKLFF. The chain carries TRBV4-1 and TRBJ1-4, with 7 positions matching TRBD1. Germline lookup yields CDR1 MGHRA and CDR2 YSYEKL. The junction had 6 bases not matched to a gene; V was cut back by 4 bases and J by 10 bases. This CDR3 is 13 amino acids long.

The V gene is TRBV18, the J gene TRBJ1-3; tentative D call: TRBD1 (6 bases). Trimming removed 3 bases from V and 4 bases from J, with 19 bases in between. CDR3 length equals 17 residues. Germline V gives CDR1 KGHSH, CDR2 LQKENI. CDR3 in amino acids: CASSPTPNTGLGNTIYF. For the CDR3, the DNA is TGTGCCAGCTCACCGACTCCCAACACAGGGCTCGGAAACACCATATATTTT.

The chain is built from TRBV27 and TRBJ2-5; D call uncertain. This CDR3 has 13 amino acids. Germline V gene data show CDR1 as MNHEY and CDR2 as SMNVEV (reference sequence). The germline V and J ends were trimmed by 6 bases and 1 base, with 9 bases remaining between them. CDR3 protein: CASSHFGQETQYF. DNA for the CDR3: TGTGCCAGCAGCCACTTCGGCCAAGAGACCCAGTACTTC.

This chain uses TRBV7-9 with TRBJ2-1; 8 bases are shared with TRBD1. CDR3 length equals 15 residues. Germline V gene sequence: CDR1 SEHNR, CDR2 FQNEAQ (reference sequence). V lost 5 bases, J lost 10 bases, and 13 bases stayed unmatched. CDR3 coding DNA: TGTGCCAGCAGCCACCGGGACAGGTCCCTTGAAGAGCAGTTCTTC. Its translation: CASSHRDRSLEEQFF.

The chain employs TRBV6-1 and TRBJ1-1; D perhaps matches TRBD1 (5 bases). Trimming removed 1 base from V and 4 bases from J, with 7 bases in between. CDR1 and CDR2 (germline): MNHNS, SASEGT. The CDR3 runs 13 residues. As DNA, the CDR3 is TGTGCCAGCAGTGAAGGGGGGGTCACTGAAGCTTTCTTT. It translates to CASSEGGVTEAFF.

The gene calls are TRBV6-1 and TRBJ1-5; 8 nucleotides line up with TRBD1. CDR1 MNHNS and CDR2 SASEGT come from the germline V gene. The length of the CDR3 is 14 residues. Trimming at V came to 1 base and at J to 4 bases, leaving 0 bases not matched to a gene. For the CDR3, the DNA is TGTGCCAGCAGTGAAGGACAGGGGAATCAGCCCCAGCATTTT. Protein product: CASSEGQGNQPQHF.

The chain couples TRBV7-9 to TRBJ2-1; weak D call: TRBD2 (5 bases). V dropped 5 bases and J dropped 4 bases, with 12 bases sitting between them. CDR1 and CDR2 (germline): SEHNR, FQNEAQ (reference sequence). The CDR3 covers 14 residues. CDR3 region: CASSPPPGYNEQFF. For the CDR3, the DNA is TGTGCCAGCAGCCCTCCGCCGGGGTACAATGAGCAGTTCTTC.